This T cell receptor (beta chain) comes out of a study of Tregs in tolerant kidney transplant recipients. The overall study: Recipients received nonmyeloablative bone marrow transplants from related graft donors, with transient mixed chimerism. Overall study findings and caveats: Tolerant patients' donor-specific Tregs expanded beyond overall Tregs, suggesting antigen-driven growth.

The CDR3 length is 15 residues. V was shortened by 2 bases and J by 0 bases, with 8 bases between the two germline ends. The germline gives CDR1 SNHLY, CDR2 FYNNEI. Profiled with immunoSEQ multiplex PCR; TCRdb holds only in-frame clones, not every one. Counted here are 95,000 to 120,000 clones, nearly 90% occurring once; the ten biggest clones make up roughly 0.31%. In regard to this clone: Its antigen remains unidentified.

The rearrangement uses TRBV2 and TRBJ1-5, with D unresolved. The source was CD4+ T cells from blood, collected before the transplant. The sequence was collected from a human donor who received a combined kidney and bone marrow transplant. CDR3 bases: TGTGCCAGCAGTGAAAGGGAGGGTAGCAATCAGCCCCAGCATTTT. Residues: CASSEREGSNQPQHF.